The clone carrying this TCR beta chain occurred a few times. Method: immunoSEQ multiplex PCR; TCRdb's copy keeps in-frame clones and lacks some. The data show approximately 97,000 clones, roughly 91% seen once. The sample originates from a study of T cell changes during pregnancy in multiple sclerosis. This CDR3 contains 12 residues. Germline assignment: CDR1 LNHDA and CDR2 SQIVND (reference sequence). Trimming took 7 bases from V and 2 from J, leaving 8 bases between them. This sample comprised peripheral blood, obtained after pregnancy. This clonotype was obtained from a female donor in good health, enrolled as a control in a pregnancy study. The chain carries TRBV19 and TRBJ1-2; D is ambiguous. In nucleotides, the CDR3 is TGTGCCAGTAATGACAAGAACTATGGCTACACCTTC. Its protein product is CASNDKNYGYTF.